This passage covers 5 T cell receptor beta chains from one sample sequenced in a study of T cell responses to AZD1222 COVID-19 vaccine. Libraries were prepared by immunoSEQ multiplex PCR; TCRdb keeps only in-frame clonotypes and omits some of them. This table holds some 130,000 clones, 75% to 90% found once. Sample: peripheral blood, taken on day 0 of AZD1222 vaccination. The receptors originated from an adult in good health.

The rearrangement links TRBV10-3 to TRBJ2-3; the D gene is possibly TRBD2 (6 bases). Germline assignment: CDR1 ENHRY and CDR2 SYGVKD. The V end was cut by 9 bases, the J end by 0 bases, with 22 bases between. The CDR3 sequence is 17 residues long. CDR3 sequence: CAIGTGGSRTSTDTQYF. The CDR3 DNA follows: TGTGCCATTGGTACCGGGGGTAGCCGGACTAGCACAGATACGCAGTATTTT.

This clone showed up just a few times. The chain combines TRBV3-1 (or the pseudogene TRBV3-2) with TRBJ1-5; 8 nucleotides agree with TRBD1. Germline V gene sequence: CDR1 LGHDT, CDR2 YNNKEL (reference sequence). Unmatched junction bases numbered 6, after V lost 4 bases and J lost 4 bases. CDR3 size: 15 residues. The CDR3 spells CASSPRGQENQPQHF. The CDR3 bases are TGTGCCAGCAGCCCGAGGGGACAGGAGAATCAGCCCCAGCATTTT.

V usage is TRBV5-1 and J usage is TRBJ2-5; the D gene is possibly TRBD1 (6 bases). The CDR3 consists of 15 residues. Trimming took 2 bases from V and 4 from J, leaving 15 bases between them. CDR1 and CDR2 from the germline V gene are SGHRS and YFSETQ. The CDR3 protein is CASSFSLLTGETQYF. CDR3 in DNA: TGCGCCAGCAGCTTTTCCCTCTTGACAGGAGAGACCCAGTACTTC.

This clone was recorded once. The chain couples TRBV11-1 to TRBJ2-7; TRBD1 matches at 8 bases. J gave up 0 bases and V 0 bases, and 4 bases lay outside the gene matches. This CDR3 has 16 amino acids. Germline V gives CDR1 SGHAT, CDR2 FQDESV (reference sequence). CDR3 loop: CASSLAPGQASYEQYF. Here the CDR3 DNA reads TGTGCCAGCAGCTTAGCACCGGGACAGGCCTCCTACGAGCAGTACTTC. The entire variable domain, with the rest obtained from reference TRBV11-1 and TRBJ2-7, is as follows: EAEVAQSPRYKITEKSQAVAFWCDPISGHATLYWYRQILGQGPELLVQFQDESVVDDSQLPKDRFSAERLKGVDSTLKIQPAELGDSAMYLCASSLAPGQASYEQYFGPGTRLTVT.

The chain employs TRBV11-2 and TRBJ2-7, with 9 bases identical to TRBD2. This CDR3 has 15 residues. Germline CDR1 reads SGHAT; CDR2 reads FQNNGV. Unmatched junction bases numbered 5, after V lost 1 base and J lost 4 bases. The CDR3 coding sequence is TGTGCCAGCAGCTTAGTCGGGACTAGCATTTACGAGCAGTACTTC. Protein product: CASSLVGTSIYEQYF.